This T cell receptor (gamma chain) was sequenced for a study of Vδ1+ human thymocytes. Study-wide results and caveats: Donors shared many TRG clonotypes but few TRD clonotypes. Highly polyclonal TRG and TRD repertoires with Gaussian CDR3 length distributions appeared in thymus.

Alphabeta T cells were depleted, then CD3+ Vdelta1+ Vdelta2- thymocytes were FACS-sorted. Sorted Vdelta1+ thymocytes were about 96% to 99.6% pure. Comments on this clone: The antigen is unknown.

Sequences come from RNA converted to cDNA by reverse transcription. Multiplex PCR used pooled V-gene forward primers and a constant-region reverse primer to amplify CDR3s. TCRdb reanalyzed the multiplex PCR reads using CATT. There are tens of thousands of gamma-chain clones in the sample; just over 20% occur only once, and about 2% lies in the top ten. Looked up from germline, CDR1 is VENAVY and CDR2 is YDSYNSRV. V was pared by 0 bases and J by 1 base, with 8 bases of the junction left unmatched. This CDR3 region has 17 residues. The material sequenced was Vdelta1+ gamma-delta thymocytes from the thymus. Subset given: FACS-sorted CD3+ TCRalphabeta- TCRVdelta1+ TCRVdelta2- thymocytes. J is TRGJP2 and V is TRGV8. The clonotype was recovered from a girl less than two years old who had congenital heart surgery. This CDR3 is CATWDRGTVSSDWIKTF. CDR3 bases: TGTGCCACCTGGGATAGGGGTACGGTTAGTAGTGATTGGATCAAGACGTTT.